Shown below are 24 T cell receptor beta chains from a single sample sequenced in a study of vaccination and CD4 T cells after COVID-19. Treatment in this sample: 10-day PBMC culture with coronavirus spike peptide pools or control peptides (ViraFEST assay). Cultured CD4+ T-cell DNA underwent Oncomine TCR Beta short-read sequencing. TCRdb reprocessed the PCR reads with MiXCR, giving one entry per CDR3 protein. The sample consists of about 12,000 distinct CDR3 sequences, roughly 50% of them appearing once. No cognate antigen is known for these TCRs. Material: CD4+ T cells from blood, cultured in vitro. The receptors stem from a human donor who had recovered from COVID-19.

This clonotype turned up a few times. The V gene is TRBV6-1, the J gene TRBJ1-2, with D perhaps matching TRBD1 (5 bases). The CDR3 consists of 14 residues. Looked up from germline, CDR1 is MNHNS and CDR2 is SASEGT. The germline V and J ends were trimmed by 2 bases and 3 bases, with 10 bases remaining between them. As DNA, the CDR3 is TGTGCCAGCAGTGAAACGGGACCGGACTATGGCTACACCTTC. Its translation: CASSETGPDYGYTF.

Comment on this clonotype: The DNA is omitted, as the CDR3 cannot be located on it reliably, and the CDR3 follows TCRdb's listing. This chain joins TRBV6-2 or TRBV6-3 and TRBJ1-5; the table's D call, TRBD1, has no DNA check behind it. Looked up from germline, CDR1 is MNHEY and CDR2 is SVGEGT. Counting both end residues, the CDR3 totals 14 amino acids. CDR3 loop: CASSFLAGQLSAEF.

The rearrangement uses TRBV11-3 and TRBJ1-6; D unclear. This CDR3 has 14 residues. Germline V gene sequence: CDR1 SGHNT, CDR2 YENEEA. V dropped 3 bases and J dropped 0 bases, with 3 bases sitting between them. Written as DNA, the CDR3 is TGTGCCAGCAGCTTTGGCTCCTATAATTCACCCCTCCACTTT. It specifies CASSFGSYNSPLHF.

The chain joins TRBV5-1 to TRBJ2-1, with TRBD2 matching 13 bases. Looked up from germline, CDR1 is SGHRS and CDR2 is YFSETQ. The CDR3 has 19 amino acids. V shed 0 bases, J shed 0 bases, and the junction held 6 bases outside the gene matches. The DNA for the CDR3 is TGCGCCAGCAGCTTGGTAGGGACTAGCGGGATCAGCTCCTACAATGAGCAGTTCTTC. Its protein is CASSLVGTSGISSYNEQFF.

This chain joins TRBV28 and TRBJ2-1; TRBD2 agrees at 14 bases. The V and J ends lost 4 bases and 10 bases, in that order; junction bases with no gene match: 9. CDR1 is MDHEN and CDR2 is SYDVKM in the germline V gene. The CDR3 runs 16 residues. CDR3 DNA sequence: TGTGCCAGCAGTTCCAGGACTAGCGGGAGGTTAGGCGAGCAGTTCTTC. Translation gives CASSSRTSGRLGEQFF.

The chain joins TRBV6-2 or TRBV6-3 to TRBJ1-1; D remains unclear. CDR3 length: 11 residues. The germline gives CDR1 MNHEY, CDR2 SVGEGT. Trimming shortened V by 2 bases and J by 11 bases, and 9 bases separated the two germline ends. The DNA for the CDR3 is TGTGCCAGCAGTTACAAGGGCGCGGCTTTCTTT. Its translation is CASSYKGAAFF.

The chain combines TRBV14 with TRBJ2-2, with 14 bases lining up with TRBD2. CDR1 is SGHDN, CDR2 FVKESK, per germline. CDR3 size: 21 residues. With 4 bases clipped from V and 6 bases from J, the junction kept 19 bases outside the gene matches. CDR3 amino acids: CASSPYTTGTSGRFRAGELFF. DNA for the CDR3: TGTGCCAGCAGCCCTTACACGACCGGGACTAGCGGGAGATTCAGGGCCGGGGAGCTGTTTTTT.

The chain is built from TRBV7-8 and TRBJ2-7, with D unclear. The CDR3 is 14 residues long. Per germline, CDR1 SGHVS and CDR2 FQNEAQ. V lost 1 base, J lost 2 bases, and 9 bases lay in between. CDR3 nucleotide sequence: TGTGCCAGCAGCTTAGAGCACAAAGCCTACGAGCAGTACTTC. It yields the protein CASSLEHKAYEQYF.

This clonotype was recorded a few times. One junction end does not reproduce the germline sequence, and a read error may be involved. The chain uses TRBV14 and TRBJ1-1; D remains unclear. The CDR3 covers 14 residues. Germline assignment: CDR1 SGHDN and CDR2 FVKESK. The CDR3 loop reads CASSQDGLNAEAFF. The CDR3 DNA reads TGTGCCAGCAGCCAAGACGGTTTGAACGCTGAAGCTTTCTTT.

This clonotype was seen more than once but under ten times. CDR3 residues: CASSGGGTEAFF. The CDR3 coding sequence is TGTGCCAGCAGCGGGGGGGGCACTGAAGCTTTCTTT. The chain couples TRBV7-2 to TRBJ1-1; TRBD1 is a possible D gene (5 bases). Trimming took 5 bases from V and 4 from J, leaving 8 bases between them. This CDR3 spans 12 amino acids. Germline V CDR1 and CDR2: SGHTA, FQGNSA.

V and J are TRBV12-5 and TRBJ1-2; TRBD1 aligns across 7 bases. Germline V gene sequence: CDR1 LGHNT, CDR2 FRNRAP. The J segment lost 8 bases and the V segment lost 6 bases, leaving 9 bases of the junction unmatched. This CDR3 contains 13 residues. CDR3 region: CASGPGTAPGYTF. The CDR3 DNA is TGTGCTAGTGGACCCGGGACAGCCCCGGGCTACACCTTC.

This chain links TRBV7-9 with TRBJ1-1; tentatively, D is TRBD1 (6 bases). CDR1 is SEHNR and CDR2 is FQNEAQ in the germline V gene (reference sequence). CDR3 length: 13 residues. V dropped 2 bases and J dropped 8 bases, with 12 bases sitting between them. CDR3 DNA sequence: TGTGCCAGCAGCTTATTTCCCGACAGGGAAGCTTTCTTT. The encoded protein is CASSLFPDREAFF.

The V call is TRBV10-3, the J call TRBJ2-3; 7 bases line up with TRBD2. Germline CDR1 and CDR2: ENHRY and SYGVKD. V gave up 5 bases and J gave up 6 bases; unmatched junction bases: 5. The CDR3 has 13 residues. The CDR3 region has the DNA TGTGCCATCAGTCGACTAGCTAGTGATACGCAGTATTTT. It translates to CAISRLASDTQYF.

This rearrangement joins TRBV7-2 to TRBJ2-5; D not resolved. The CDR3 is 14 amino acids. The germline V gene has CDR1 SGHTA and CDR2 FQGNSA. Between the trimmed V and J ends, which lost 1 base and 8 bases, there was a span of 14 bases. DNA for the CDR3: TGTGCCAGCAGCTTAGGGACGGACGGCAGTACCCAGTACTTC. It specifies CASSLGTDGSTQYF.

This clonotype was seen more than once but under ten times. This chain joins TRBV7-2 and TRBJ2-3; TRBD2 matches 9 bases. The V gene's germline CDR1 is SGHTA and CDR2 FQGNSA. J lost 6 bases, V lost 5 bases, and 6 bases had no gene match. This CDR3 spans 14 amino acids. The CDR3 nucleotides read TGTGCCAGCAGCACGGGACTAGCTGGGGATACGCAGTATTTT. This sequence encodes CASSTGLAGDTQYF.

The sample holds a few counts of this clonotype. The rearrangement links TRBV10-3 to TRBJ1-1, with D uncertain. CDR3 length equals 13 residues. The V end lost 0 bases, the J end lost 1 base, and 3 bases lay between the germline ends. Germline V lookup: CDR1 ENHRY, CDR2 SYGVKD. The CDR3 region is CAISESQNTEAFF. The CDR3 coding sequence is TGTGCCATCAGTGAGTCTCAGAACACTGAAGCTTTCTTT.

The rearrangement uses TRBV5-1 and TRBJ1-1; D is possibly TRBD1 (5 bases). The V end lost 1 base, the J end lost 1 base, and 5 bases lay between the germline ends. The length of the CDR3 is 13 residues. From germline, CDR1 is SGHRS and CDR2 YFSETQ. The CDR3, as DNA: TGCGCCAGCAGCTTGACAGGGAACACTGAAGCTTTCTTT. Its protein is CASSLTGNTEAFF.

This clonotype has just a few counts. V usage is TRBV19 and J usage is TRBJ1-2; TRBD1 is a possible D gene (5 bases). Between the trimmed V and J ends, which lost 6 bases and 1 base, there was a span of 15 bases. The CDR3 extends over 15 amino acids. Germline V gene sequence: CDR1 LNHDA, CDR2 SQIVND (reference sequence). This CDR3 is CASRNSGRRNYGYTF. As DNA, the CDR3 is TGTGCCAGTAGAAACTCAGGGCGGCGTAACTATGGCTACACCTTC.

DNA for the CDR3: TGCAGTGCTAACAAGGGGGACAGCTATTCCTACGAGCAGTACTTC. Translated: CSANKGDSYSYEQYF. The J gene is TRBJ2-7, the V gene TRBV20-1, with 7 bases lining up with TRBD1. This CDR3 is built from 15 residues. CDR1 is DFQATT, CDR2 SNEGSKA, per germline (reference sequence). Losses at the gene ends were 4 bases for V and 1 base for J; bases not matched to a gene: 10.

The chain recombines TRBV7-9 with TRBJ1-2; 8 bases agree with TRBD1. The junction had 6 bases not matched to a gene; V was cut back by 1 base and J by 2 bases. This CDR3 is 16 amino acids long. Germline CDR1 reads SEHNR; CDR2 reads FQNEAQ (reference sequence). CDR3 coding DNA: TGTGCCAGCAGCTTAGGCCCGCAGGGGGCAAACTATGGCTACACCTTC. This codes for CASSLGPQGANYGYTF.

The chain's CDR3 is CATSDSTGYGYTF. The CDR3 nucleotides are TGTGCCACCAGTGACTCCACGGGCTATGGCTACACCTTC. The rearrangement uses TRBV24-1 and TRBJ1-2; D not certain. CDR3 length equals 13 residues. V dropped 4 bases and J dropped 4 bases, with 9 bases sitting between them. CDR1 KGHDR and CDR2 SFDVKD come from the germline V gene.

In its sample, this clonotype was seen a few times. The DNA of the CDR3 is TGTGCCAGCAGAGACCCGGGACGGAGCGAAAAACTGTTTTTT. As protein: CASRDPGRSEKLFF. V usage is TRBV6-2 or TRBV6-3 and J usage is TRBJ1-4; D is perhaps TRBD1 (5 bases). There are 14 residues in the CDR3. Trimming cost V 6 bases and J 8 bases, with 16 bases left between them. Looked up from germline, CDR1 is MNHEY and CDR2 is SVGEGT.

The V gene is TRBV27, the J gene TRBJ1-1; 7 bases map to TRBD1. The germline gives CDR1 MNHEY, CDR2 SMNVEV (reference sequence). J gave up 4 bases and V 6 bases, and 8 bases lay outside the gene matches. The length of the CDR3 is 14 residues. Written as DNA, the CDR3 is TGTGCCAGCAGGAGACAGGGAAGCCCCACTGAAGCTTTCTTT. The encoded protein is CASRRQGSPTEAFF.

The V and J genes are TRBV6-5 and TRBJ2-1; 9 nucleotides agree with TRBD1. Trimming cost V 2 bases and J 10 bases; bases outside gene matches: 9. This CDR3 has 15 amino acids. Germline-derived CDR1 and CDR2 are MNHEY and SVGAGI. CDR3 amino acids: CASSYGDRVAGEQFF. The CDR3 coding sequence is TGTGCCAGCAGTTACGGGGACAGGGTTGCCGGGGAGCAGTTCTTC.